This T cell receptor beta chain was sequenced in a study of PD-1 blockade in classical Hodgkin lymphoma (dated by TCRdb to 2018 to 2020). Background on the whole study: Nivolumab dosing was 3 mg/kg intravenously every 2 weeks, continuing until either disease progression or unacceptable toxicity. A peripheral blood immune signature of response to PD-1 blockade in classical Hodgkin lymphoma was defined using TCR beta sequencing and CyTOF. Findings and caveats that apply to the study as a whole: Diversity was lower in patients who began nivolumab less than 1 year after ASCT, so these patients were left out of later analyses to avoid confounding by immune reconstitution. By C4D1, a significant rise was seen in CD4+ TCR diversity but not in CD8+ TCR diversity (p=0.0027 vs p=0.16), and the rise was most apparent among complete responders (p=0.02). Only a single clinical trial cohort was studied, and what caused the repertoire differences, possibly disease activity or prior therapy, remained undefined. Baseline TCR diversity was reported to be lower in newly diagnosed patients than in healthy donors, and even lower in relapsed/refractory patients. Trial patients achieving complete response had baseline diversity similar to newly diagnosed patients, whereas partial responders and progressors had significantly lower diversity.

This specimen's time point label, per the study, means: cycle 4 day 1 (C4D1), after less than 7 weeks of nivolumab. Every trial patient had relapsed following autologous stem cell transplantation, and prior brentuximab vedotin exposure was what differed among cohorts A, B and C. The trial cohort comprised roughly 50 patients with relapsed/refractory classical Hodgkin lymphoma whose best overall responses were complete response, partial response or progressive disease. Single-agent nivolumab was administered to trial patients in the multi-cohort phase II CheckMate 205 trial. An independent review committee assessed best overall response by applying the 2007 International Working Group response criteria. PBMCs from the trial were collected at three points: immediately before nivolumab initiation (C1D1), and during therapy at cycle 2 day 1 and cycle 4 day 1. Peripheral blood was collected in 8 mL Vacutainer Cell Preparation Tubes, from which PBMCs were isolated by centrifugation and then cryopreserved.

The germline V gene specifies WSHSY as CDR1 and SAAADI as CDR2. The CDR3 runs 13 amino acids, cysteine and phenylalanine included. Of the read, only the CDR3 DNA is kept; its 39 bases are in frame from base 1. Relative to germline, V is 6 bases shorter and J is 12 bases shorter, with 18 bases between their ends. Comment on this clone: Its recognized antigen is unknown. No clone much larger than this one lies a single base away; base qualities are absent.

The Qiagen DNeasy kit was used to extract genomic DNA both from unsorted PBMCs and from the negatively selected CD4+ and CD8+ fractions. TCR beta CDR3 regions were amplified by immunoSEQ multiplex PCR using primers annealing to V and J segments. A synthetic immune receptor repertoire was used to minimize amplification bias, and remaining bias was computationally removed after sequencing. The authors' analysis ran thus. Repertoire diversity was quantified as the Shannon entropy index using custom Python scripts. Unsorted, CD4+ and CD8+ repertoires were examined separately, except in combined analyses, for which CD4+ and CD8+ sequences were merged in silico. A clone was considered expanded if an increase in frequency of at least 2-fold after treatment relative to C1D1 was found, and a pseudocount of 0.5 was applied to clones undetected at baseline. Singleton clones were defined as clones with 0 or 1 copy at C1D1, and non-singleton clones were defined as clones with 2 or more copies. Clones expanded in unsorted samples were assigned a CD4+, CD8+ or unknown annotation through matching of protein sequences in sorted samples from the same patient. Wilcoxon tests on paired samples were used to test changes in diversity from C1D1 to C4D1. Sourced from immuneACCESS, this table was stored by TCRdb with only in-frame sequences that have V and J called. A share of the clones is absent; for the studies checked, an unresolved V gene accounts for under half, and the remainder has no known explanation. The V and J calls and the clone size are those of that table, but D and trimming were determined from the DNA. This sample comprises about 44,000 clones, just over 65% of them detected only once. Approximately 3% of the sample lies in the top ten.

This chain is built from TRBV10-2 and TRBJ2-1; TRBD2 is a weak D gene call, 5 bases matching. This TCR derives from a human donor with classical Hodgkin lymphoma. The sample was peripheral blood mononuclear cells (PBMCs), taken before the fourth cycle of nivolumab. The nucleotide sequence is TGCGCCAGCAGCCCAGAGGAGGAAGGTCGGCAGTTCTTC. The encoded protein is CASSPEEEGRQFF.